The sequence of this TCR beta chain was determined in a study of cytomegalovirus exposure and HLA in healthy donors. Study outcomes and limitations: Among CMV-associated TCR beta chains, most appeared HLA-restricted in a later analysis. Generally TCR sequences proved uncommon, though certain public TCRs appeared in numerous donors.

The CDR3 runs to 14 residues. J lost 4 bases, V lost 10 bases, and 9 bases had no gene match. From germline, CDR1 is MDHEN and CDR2 SYDVKM. The PCR ran on 60 Vbeta and 13 Jbeta primers. Assay used: immunoSEQ multiplex PCR; TCRdb lists only in-frame clones, some missing. Of approximately 190,000 clones in the sample, 85% to 90% were seen once. As concerns this clone: Its antigen is as yet unknown.

The chain couples TRBV28 to TRBJ1-5; 8 bases match TRBD1. This sequence was found in a man younger than 45 in good health and CMV-seronegative. Sequenced: PBMCs. CDR3 in amino acids: CATLGTGQNQPQHF. The CDR3 DNA reads as TGTGCCACGCTAGGGACAGGCCAAAATCAGCCCCAGCATTTT.